This T cell receptor beta chain was captured in a study of blood T cell repertoires in COVID-19. Assay used: immunoSEQ multiplex PCR; TCRdb lists only in-frame clones, some missing. In the table there are over 15,000 clones, 91% of which are singletons. V was shortened by 5 bases and J by 5 bases, with 12 bases between the two germline ends. Germline CDR1 is KGHSH and CDR2 is LQKENI. This CDR3 has 14 residues. The chain combines TRBV18 with TRBJ1-4; D possibly corresponds to TRBD1 (5 bases). The sample consisted of peripheral blood. The receptor's source is a human donor in a cohort sampled during active COVID-19. CDR3 sequence reads: CASSRTRENEKLFF. CDR3 nucleotide sequence: TGTGCCAGCTCAAGGACACGAGAAAATGAAAAACTGTTTTTT.